This TCR beta chain appears in the sequencing data of a study of response to subunit inactivated influenza vaccine. The study, taken as a whole, reports: The study's authors posited that every seasonal influenza vaccination enlists few new T cells.

TCRdb reprocessed the RT-PCR reads with MiXCR, giving one entry per CDR3 protein. The data contain 500,000 to 600,000 distinct CDR3 sequences, about 15% of them seen just once; the ten biggest clones take up 3% to 3.5%. Germline trimming cut 8 bases from V and 2 bases from J; bases unmatched to any gene: 13. The CDR3 totals 17 residues. From germline, CDR1 is SGHRS and CDR2 YFSETQ. In this sample, this clonotype turned up a few times. Its antigen is not known. J is TRBJ1-2 and V is TRBV5-1; 12 bases line up with TRBD1. The sample here was CD4+ T cells sorted from PBMCs, taken less than 30 months after vaccination. The clonotype was recovered from a man between 50 and 69 years old who received an inactivated influenza vaccine. CDR3 sequence reads: CASYPHLGTGGNYGYTF. The CDR3 DNA follows: TGCGCCAGTTATCCCCACCTCGGGACAGGGGGCAACTATGGCTACACCTTC.